This T cell receptor (beta chain) appears in the sequencing data of a study of T cell repertoires in cytomegalovirus infection. The study's findings and limits: The study found HLA-C-restricted CMV-specific TCR beta clonotypes dominating the ex vivo response. CMV carriers with the relevant HLA were identified by cumulative public TCR beta family frequency.

This CDR3 region has 15 residues. Germline CDR1 and CDR2: MDHEN and SYDVKM. J lost 6 bases, V lost 6 bases, and 9 bases had no gene match. One entry per CDR3 protein, called by TCRdb with MiXCR from the reads. Counted here are just over 300,000 distinct CDR3 sequences, roughly a sixth occurring once; the ten biggest clones make up 9.5% to 15%. To note about this clonotype: Its antigen is unidentified. This may arise from a read error, as a much more abundant clone is one base away.

This clonotype was obtained from a human donor in good health (CMV status not recorded). Some clones in this sample may be carry-over from other donors' samples. The chain links TRBV28 to TRBJ2-2; 8 bases align to TRBD2. Input material: PBMCs. DNA of the CDR3: TGTGCCAGCAGACGCGGGGGGTGGGCCGCCGGGGAGCTGTTTTTT. It is translated as CASRRGGWAAGELFF.